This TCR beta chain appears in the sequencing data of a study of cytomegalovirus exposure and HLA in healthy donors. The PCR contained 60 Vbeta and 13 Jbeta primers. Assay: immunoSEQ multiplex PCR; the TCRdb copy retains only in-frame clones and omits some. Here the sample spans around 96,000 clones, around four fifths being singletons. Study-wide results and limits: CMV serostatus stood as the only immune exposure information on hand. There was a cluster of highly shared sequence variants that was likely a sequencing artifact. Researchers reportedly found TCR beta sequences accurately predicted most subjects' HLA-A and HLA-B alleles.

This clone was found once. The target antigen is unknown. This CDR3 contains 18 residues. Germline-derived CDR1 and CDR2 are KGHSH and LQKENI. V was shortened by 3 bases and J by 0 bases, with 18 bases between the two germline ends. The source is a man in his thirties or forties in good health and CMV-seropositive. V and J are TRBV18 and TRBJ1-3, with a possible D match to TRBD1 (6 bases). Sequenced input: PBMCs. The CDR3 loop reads CASSPGMGHLYSGNTIYF. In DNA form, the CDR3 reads TGTGCCAGCTCACCGGGGATGGGACACCTTTACTCTGGAAACACCATATATTTT.